The clone carrying this T cell receptor (beta chain) was detected only once. The participants were between roughly 18 and 100 years old and came from under 25 US areas. Assignment of participants to cohorts was predicated upon participant-reported clinical history. This specimen belongs to a study of blood T cell repertoires in COVID-19. This CDR3 spans 19 amino acids. Germline-derived CDR1 and CDR2 are SGHRS and YFSETQ. Losses at the gene ends were 2 bases for V and 2 bases for J; bases not matched to a gene: 16. The data were produced by immunoSEQ multiplex PCR, yet TCRdb's version contains in-frame clones alone and is incomplete. This table has 300,000 to 450,000 clones, 70% to 90% appearing once.

The V call is TRBV5-1, the J call TRBJ2-3; 8 positions agree with TRBD2. This sequence was found in a young woman who had recovered from COVID-19. Sequenced: PBMCs or T cells enriched from blood (not recorded which). The CDR3 here is CASSLQGPAGASSTDTQYF. The CDR3 coding sequence is TGCGCCAGCAGCTTACAGGGCCCAGCGGGGGCTTCGTCCACAGATACGCAGTATTTT.